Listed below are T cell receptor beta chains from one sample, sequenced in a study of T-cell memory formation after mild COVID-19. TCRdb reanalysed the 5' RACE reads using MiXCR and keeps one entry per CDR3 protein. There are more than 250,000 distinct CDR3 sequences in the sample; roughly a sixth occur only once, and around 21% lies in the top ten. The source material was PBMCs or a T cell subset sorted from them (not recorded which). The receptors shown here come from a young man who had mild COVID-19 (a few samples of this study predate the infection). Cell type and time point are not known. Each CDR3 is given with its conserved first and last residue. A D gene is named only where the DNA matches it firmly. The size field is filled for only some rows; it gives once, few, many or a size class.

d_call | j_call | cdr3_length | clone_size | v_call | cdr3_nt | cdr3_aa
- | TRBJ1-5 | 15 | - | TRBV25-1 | TGTGCCAGCAGTGAAGGGGGAGGGTTAGGGCAGCCCCAGCATTTT | CASSEGGGLGQPQHF
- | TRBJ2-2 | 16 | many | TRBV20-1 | TGCAGTGCTAAGAGCCGGGACTCCAACGTTCCCGGGGAGCTGTTTTTT | CSAKSRDSNVPGELFF
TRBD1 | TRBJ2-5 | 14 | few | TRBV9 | TGTGCCAGCAGCGTAGAGGGGGCAAAAGAGACCCAGTACTTC | CASSVEGAKETQYF
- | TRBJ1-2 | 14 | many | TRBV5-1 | TGCGCCAGCAGCTTGGTATCGATAAACTATGGCTACACCTTC | CASSLVSINYGYTF
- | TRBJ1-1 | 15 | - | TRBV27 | TGTGCCAGCAGTTTATATCCAGACATGAACACTGAAGCTTTCTTT | CASSLYPDMNTEAFF
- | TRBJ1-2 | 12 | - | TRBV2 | TGTGCCAGCCGGTCCCAGGGGATTGGCTACACCTTC | CASRSQGIGYTF
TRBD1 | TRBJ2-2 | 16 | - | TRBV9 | TGTGCCAGCAGCGTAACGGGACAGGGGGTGACCGGGGAGCTGTTTTTT | CASSVTGQGVTGELFF
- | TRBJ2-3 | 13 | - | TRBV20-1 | TGCTCCCGACCAGGGAGACCCACAGATACGCAGTATTTT | CSRPGRPTDTQYF
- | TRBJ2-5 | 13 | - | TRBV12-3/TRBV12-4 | TGTGCCAGCAGTTTAGTACCGGAGGGGACCCAGTACTTC | CASSLVPEGTQYF
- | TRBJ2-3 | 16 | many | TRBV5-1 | TGCGCCAGCAGCTTGCTCCCTACAACCACTACAGATACGCAGTATTTT | CASSLLPTTTTDTQYF
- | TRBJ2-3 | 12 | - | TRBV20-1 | TGCAGTGCCGACCTGGGGACTCGACCGCAGTATTTT | CSADLGTRPQYF
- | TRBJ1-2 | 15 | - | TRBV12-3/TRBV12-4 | TGTGCCAGCAGTTTTCGGGGGCGAGCAAACTATGGCTACACCTTC | CASSFRGRANYGYTF
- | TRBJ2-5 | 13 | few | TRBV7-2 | TGTGCCAGCAGCCGTAACCCTCAAGAGACCCAGTACTTC | CASSRNPQETQYF
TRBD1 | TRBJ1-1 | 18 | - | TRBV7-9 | TGTGCCAGCAGCTCTCCCCGGGGAACAGGGGGCGGTGATACTGAAGCTTTCTTT | CASSSPRGTGGGDTEAFF
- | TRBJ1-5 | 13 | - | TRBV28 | TGTGCCAGCTTGCGAGATGGCAATCAGCCCCAGCATTTT | CASLRDGNQPQHF
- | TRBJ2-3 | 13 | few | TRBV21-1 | TGTGCCAGTTTGGGACAGATCACAGATACGCAGTATTTT | CASLGQITDTQYF
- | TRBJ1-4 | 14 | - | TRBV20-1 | TGCAGTGCTTATACAGGGATGTATTTTGGAAAACTGTTTTTT | CSAYTGMYFGKLFF
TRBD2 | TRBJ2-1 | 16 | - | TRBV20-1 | TGCAGTGATCAAATTCTAGCGGGGGGGCCTCGTAATGAGCAGTTCTTC | CSDQILAGGPRNEQFF
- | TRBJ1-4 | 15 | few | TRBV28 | TGTGCCAGCAGTAACCCCGGGGCAACTAATGAAAAACTGTTTTTT | CASSNPGATNEKLFF
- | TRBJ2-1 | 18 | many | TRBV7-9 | TGTGCCAGCAGCTTATTTTCCGGGGGGCCTTCAACTTACAATGAGCAGTTCTTC | CASSLFSGGPSTYNEQFF
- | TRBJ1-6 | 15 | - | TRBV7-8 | TGTGCCAGCAGCTTAGTAACCGTAACTGATTCACCCCTCCACTTT | CASSLVTVTDSPLHF
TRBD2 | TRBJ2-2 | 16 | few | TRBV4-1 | TGCGCCAGCAGCCGAGCGGGGGGGCGAGTCACCGGGGAGCTGTTTTTT | CASSRAGGRVTGELFF
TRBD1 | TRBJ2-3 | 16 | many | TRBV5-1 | TGCGCCAGCAGCTTGGCATTGACAGGGGACACAGATACGCAGTATTTT | CASSLALTGDTDTQYF
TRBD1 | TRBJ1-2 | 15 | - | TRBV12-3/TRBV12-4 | TGTGCCACCCAAGACCGGGACAGGGGAATTTTTGGCTACACCTTC | CATQDRDRGIFGYTF
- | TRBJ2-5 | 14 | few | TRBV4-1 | TGCGCCAGCAGCCAAGAGTCAGGGAGGGAGACCCAGTACTTC | CASSQESGRETQYF